This T cell receptor beta chain derives from a study of OX40 agonist ivuxolimab in advanced cancers. The study in broad terms: The costimulatory receptor OX40 (CD134) was targeted by ivuxolimab, a fully human IgG2 agonistic monoclonal antibody. The paper reports the monotherapy dose-escalation portion (N of about 47 patients) of the phase I ivuxolimab trial. The purpose of peripheral TCRbeta sequencing was to test whether ivuxolimab changed TCR sequence diversity and led to clonal T-cell expansion. Patients were allowed to have had prior anti-PD-1, anti-PD-L1 or anti-CTLA-4 therapy, and 40% of the dose-escalation patients had been treated with checkpoint inhibitors. A male proportion of roughly 80% and a mean age of about 60 years, ranging from about 23 to 90, were recorded for the dose-escalation cohort. Among the roughly 52 dose-escalation patients, roughly 20 had hepatocellular carcinoma, around 15 melanoma, 9 renal cell carcinoma and 9 head and neck cancer. Partial responses were achieved by three dose-escalation patients, of whom one had hepatocellular carcinoma and two had cutaneous melanoma. Intravenous ivuxolimab was administered to patients every 2 weeks at six dose levels: 0.01, 0.1, 0.3, 1.5, 3 and 10 mg/kg. The paper's findings and limits, for the study overall: In partial responders in the 0.1-3.0 mg/kg groups, normalized peripheral clonal expansion was found to be among the lowest, especially among CD8+ T cells. Which antigens the clonally expanded peripheral T cells were specific for was not determined. Clonal expansion of both CD4+ and CD8+ blood T cells was observed from baseline to week 6 at doses 0.1 to 3.0 mg/kg. After ivuxolimab, CD8+ T cells had more expanded clones than CD4+ T cells on average. Low levels of normalized T-cell clonal expansion were also shown by some nonresponding patients.

Note on this clone: Its recognized antigen is unknown. The record has no base qualities; no much larger clone is one base away.

Patients with autoimmune disease history or receiving systemic immunosuppression were excluded from the trial. Peripheral blood for TCR sequencing was collected from all dose cohorts at baseline, on cycle 4 day 1, and on cycle 7 day 1. The samples were drawn from a first-in-human, open-label, multicenter phase I dose-escalation trial of ivuxolimab. Adults with locally advanced or metastatic melanoma, renal cell carcinoma, hepatocellular carcinoma or head and neck squamous cell carcinoma were enrolled in the trial. Before TCR sequencing, CD4+ T cells and CD8+ T cells from peripheral blood were sorted into separate populations. The CDR3 runs 13 amino acids, cysteine and phenylalanine included. Only CDR3 DNA is held: 39 bases, read in frame from base 1. CDR1 and CDR2 are drawn from the germline V gene (reference sequence): SGHNT, YYREEE. Germline trimming amounts to 3 bases on V and 5 bases on J, with 5 as the count of junction bases outside the gene matches.

Genomic DNA was isolated from the sorted cells so that the TCRbeta CDR3 region could be sequenced. The immunoSEQ Assay was used for sequencing of TCRbeta CDR3 regions. In its TCRdb copy, this immuneACCESS table keeps in-frame sequences only and misses some clones. Where compared with another copy, unresolved V genes explain less than half of these, and the others have no known cause. This sample gives tens of thousands of clones in total; about 86% of them show up just once. The ten biggest clones cover 5.5% to 7% of the sample. Recombination connected TRBV5-4 to TRBJ2-7; 7 bases in the junction line up with TRBD2. Sequences were derived from CD4+ or CD8+ T cells sorted from blood, sampled in a trial of the OX40 agonist ivuxolimab. This TCR came from an adult with an advanced solid tumor such as melanoma, head and neck, liver or kidney cancer. The DNA sequence is given as TGTGCCAGCAGCTCGCAAAGCGGGAACGAGCAGTACTTC. Its product reads: CASSSQSGNEQYF.